This entry features one T cell receptor beta chain sequence. The sample is drawn from a study of shared clonotypes between healthy human individuals. At the level of the study: Three plates each covered CD4 naive and memory; CD8 naive two, CD8 memory one.

It was CD45RO-negative cells, positively selected for CCR7, that made up naive CD8 cells, with terminally differentiated effector memory CD45RA+ cells excluded. Germline V CDR1 and CDR2: MNHEY, SMNVEV (reference sequence). Trimming removed 4 bases from V and 4 bases from J; junction bases left unmatched: 5. The CDR3 has 16 amino acids. Some 30,000 T cell genomes (roughly 220 ng DNA) went into each sorted-subset replicate. Some clones are missing from TCRdb's copy, which holds only in-frame ones; the method was immunoSEQ multiplex PCR. This table holds around 2.1 million clones, around 93% found once.

The sequenced sample consisted of naive CD8+ T cells from PBMCs. This TCR derives from a young man in good health. Some clones in this sample may be carry-over from other donors' samples. The rearrangement uses TRBV27 and TRBJ2-5, with 14 bases lining up with TRBD2. CDR3 in amino acids: CASSWRGLAGAETQYF. In DNA form, the CDR3 reads TGTGCCAGCAGTTGGCGGGGACTAGCGGGAGCAGAGACCCAGTACTTC.